Listed below are T cell receptor beta chains from one sample, sequenced in a study of shared clonotypes between healthy human individuals. Measured with immunoSEQ multiplex PCR; TCRdb has only the in-frame clones, and not every one. The table has roughly 2 million clones, about 95% seen once. Sequencing input: naive CD8+ T cells sorted from blood. Receptors originate from a man aged 18 to 30 in good health. CDR3s include the opening cysteine and the closing phenylalanine or tryptophan. D genes are given only for firm matches. A row's size may be missing; if present it is once, few, many or a size class.

TRBV9	NA	NA	TRBJ2-7	CASSVDGSGGYEQYF	TGTGCCAGCAGCGTAGACGGGAGTGGGGGTTACGAGCAGTACTTC
TRBV4-1	NA	NA	TRBJ2-2	CASSLFPSGSTFGELFF	TGCGCCAGCAGCCTGTTCCCCTCGGGTTCCACCTTCGGGGAGCTGTTTTTT
TRBV27	NA	NA	TRBJ1-2	CASRPLYTGYYGYTF	TGTGCCAGCAGACCCCTTTATACAGGTTACTATGGCTACACCTTC
TRBV5-1	TRBD2	NA	TRBJ2-1	CASSLRLAGNSYNEQFF	TGCGCCAGCAGCTTACGACTAGCGGGAAACTCCTACAATGAGCAGTTCTTC
TRBV19	TRBD1	NA	TRBJ2-6	CASRNRGAWGGANVLTF	TGTGCCAGTAGAAACAGGGGAGCCTGGGGTGGGGCCAACGTCCTGACTTTC
TRBV29-1	NA	NA	TRBJ2-7	CSVEVFLMGTYEQYF	TGCAGCGTTGAAGTATTCTTGATGGGTACCTACGAGCAGTACTTC
TRBV7-9	NA	once	TRBJ1-3	CASSLIGISGNTIYF	TGTGCCAGCAGCTTAATTGGTATCTCTGGAAACACCATATATTTT
TRBV28	TRBD1	NA	TRBJ2-7	CASHRGSFGSSYEQYF	TGTGCCAGTCACAGGGGAAGTTTTGGAAGCTCCTACGAGCAGTACTTC
TRBV6-5	TRBD1	NA	TRBJ2-3	CASSYYGQGTDTQYF	TGTGCCAGCAGTTACTATGGACAGGGCACAGATACGCAGTATTTT
TRBV27	TRBD1	NA	TRBJ1-2	CASSPQGGHYGYTF	TGTGCCAGCAGTCCCCAAGGGGGCCACTATGGCTACACCTTC
TRBV7-6	NA	NA	TRBJ2-7	CASSRGNGPNYEQYF	TGTGCCAGCAGCCGTGGGAATGGGCCTAACTACGAGCAGTACTTC
TRBV4-2	TRBD2	NA	TRBJ2-2	CASSQAGGNTGELFF	TGTGCCAGCAGCCAAGCGGGGGGGAACACCGGGGAGCTGTTTTTT
TRBV5-4	NA	NA	TRBJ2-6	CASSPGAGANVLTF	TGTGCCAGCAGCCCTGGGGCTGGGGCCAACGTCCTGACTTTC
TRBV7-6	NA	NA	TRBJ2-7	CASSPTTDTYEQYF	TGTGCCAGCAGCCCCACGACAGATACCTACGAGCAGTACTTC
TRBV4-3	NA	NA	TRBJ1-1	CASSQDRGGNTEAFF	TGCGCCAGCAGCCAAGACAGGGGCGGGAACACTGAAGCTTTCTTT
TRBV4-1	TRBD1	NA	TRBJ1-2	CASSHIGTDGYTF	TGCGCCAGCAGCCATATAGGGACAGACGGCTACACCTTC
TRBV7-3	TRBD2	NA	TRBJ2-7	CASSLSPGGLYEQYF	TGTGCCAGCAGCTTAAGTCCGGGAGGGCTCTACGAGCAGTACTTC
TRBV5-6	TRBD1	NA	TRBJ1-5	CASSLWDSAKEPQHF	TGTGCCAGCAGCCTCTGGGACAGCGCGAAAGAGCCCCAGCATTTT
TRBV27	NA	once	TRBJ1-1	CASSPSAVAEAFF	TGTGCCAGCAGCCCGAGTGCAGTTGCTGAAGCTTTCTTT
TRBV19	NA	NA	TRBJ2-2	CASSIWSANTGELFF	TGTGCCAGTAGTATTTGGTCGGCGAACACCGGGGAGCTGTTTTTT
TRBV28	NA	NA	TRBJ2-7	CASRTGAYEQYF	TGTGCCAGCAGGACCGGGGCCTACGAGCAGTACTTC
TRBV6-1	NA	NA	TRBJ2-2	CASSGGVAGELFF	TGTGCCAGCAGTGGGGGTGTCGCCGGGGAGCTGTTTTTT
TRBV28	TRBD1	NA	TRBJ1-2	CASFPVGTGAYGYTF	TGTGCCAGCTTCCCGGTCGGGACAGGCGCCTATGGCTACACCTTC
TRBV5-4	TRBD2	NA	TRBJ2-1	CASSLPSGVYNEQFF	TGTGCCAGCAGCTTGCCCAGCGGGGTATACAATGAGCAGTTCTTC
TRBV27	NA	NA	TRBJ2-7	CASSPGHIGYEQYF	TGTGCCAGCAGCCCCGGACACATAGGGTACGAGCAGTACTTC
TRBV19	NA	NA	TRBJ1-1	CASSINAGEGTEAFF	TGTGCCAGTAGTATAAACGCAGGGGAAGGCACTGAAGCTTTCTTT
TRBV5-4	TRBD2	NA	TRBJ2-3	CASSLVAGTDTQYF	TGTGCCAGCAGCTTAGTAGCGGGAACCGATACGCAGTATTTT
TRBV11-2	TRBD2	NA	TRBJ2-1	CASSLEGLAGWFF	TGTGCCAGCAGCTTAGAGGGACTAGCGGGGTGGTTCTTC
TRBV10-3	TRBD1	NA	TRBJ1-1	CAISESTGGYDEAFF	TGTGCCATCAGTGAGTCGACAGGGGGTTATGATGAAGCTTTCTTT
TRBV6-5	NA	NA	TRBJ2-3	CASSYSPGSPDTQYF	TGTGCCAGCAGTTACAGCCCGGGAAGTCCAGATACGCAGTATTTT
TRBV27	TRBD2	NA	TRBJ2-1	CASTASGSAYNEQFF	TGTGCCAGCACCGCTAGCGGGAGTGCCTACAATGAGCAGTTCTTC
TRBV28	TRBD1	NA	TRBJ1-1	CASRRTGGAVTEAFF	TGTGCCAGCAGACGAACAGGGGGCGCGGTCACTGAAGCTTTCTTT
TRBV10-3	TRBD2	NA	TRBJ2-7	CAIRSSFGTSSYEQYF	TGTGCCATCAGATCGAGTTTCGGGACTAGCTCCTACGAGCAGTACTTC
TRBV28	NA	NA	TRBJ1-5	CATLWGGSNQPQHF	TGTGCCACCCTCTGGGGTGGGAGCAATCAGCCCCAGCATTTT
TRBV4-3	TRBD2	once	TRBJ2-7	CASSQDSTSGRYEQYF	TGCGCCAGCAGCCAAGATTCGACTAGCGGGAGATACGAGCAGTACTTC
TRBV6-6	NA	NA	TRBJ2-1	CASSYTSLGDEQFF	TGTGCCAGCAGTTACACAAGTTTAGGCGATGAGCAGTTCTTC
TRBV28	NA	NA	TRBJ2-7	CASSASDGTYEQYF	TGTGCCAGCAGTGCTTCGGACGGTACCTACGAGCAGTACTTC
TRBV14	NA	once	TRBJ1-1	CASSQDPARAMNTEAFF	TGTGCCAGCAGCCAAGACCCGGCCAGGGCCATGAACACTGAAGCTTTCTTT
TRBV5-1	NA	NA	TRBJ2-7	CASSLAEISYEQYF	TGCGCCAGCAGCTTAGCGGAAATATCGTACGAGCAGTACTTC
TRBV7-9	TRBD1	NA	TRBJ2-7	CASSLSGQGEREQYF	TGTGCCAGCAGCCTCTCGGGACAGGGGGAGAGGGAGCAGTACTTC
TRBV5-4	TRBD2	NA	TRBJ2-3	CASSRTPLAGALDTQYF	TGTGCCAGCAGCCGTACCCCACTAGCGGGGGCCTTAGATACGCAGTATTTT
TRBV27	NA	NA	TRBJ1-6	CASSLIQGIGNSPLHF	TGTGCCAGCAGTTTAATCCAGGGAATAGGTAATTCACCCCTCCACTTT
TRBV13	TRBD1	NA	TRBJ2-1	CASSLGGTGDNEQFF	TGTGCCAGCAGCCTCGGCGGGACAGGGGACAATGAGCAGTTCTTC
TRBV9	TRBD1	NA	TRBJ1-2	CASSSIRDRADYGYTF	TGTGCCAGCAGCTCAATAAGGGACAGGGCCGACTATGGCTACACCTTC
TRBV7-9	TRBD2	NA	TRBJ2-7	CASSSLLADSYEQYF	TGTGCCAGCAGCTCTCTACTAGCGGACTCCTACGAGCAGTACTTC
TRBV2	NA	NA	TRBJ2-7	CAKLAPSGEQYF	TGTGCAAAACTAGCTCCAAGCGGCGAGCAGTACTTC
TRBV2	NA	NA	TRBJ2-5	CASRKQSPGVQRETQYF	TGTGCCAGCAGAAAGCAGAGTCCCGGGGTTCAGCGAGAGACCCAGTACTTC